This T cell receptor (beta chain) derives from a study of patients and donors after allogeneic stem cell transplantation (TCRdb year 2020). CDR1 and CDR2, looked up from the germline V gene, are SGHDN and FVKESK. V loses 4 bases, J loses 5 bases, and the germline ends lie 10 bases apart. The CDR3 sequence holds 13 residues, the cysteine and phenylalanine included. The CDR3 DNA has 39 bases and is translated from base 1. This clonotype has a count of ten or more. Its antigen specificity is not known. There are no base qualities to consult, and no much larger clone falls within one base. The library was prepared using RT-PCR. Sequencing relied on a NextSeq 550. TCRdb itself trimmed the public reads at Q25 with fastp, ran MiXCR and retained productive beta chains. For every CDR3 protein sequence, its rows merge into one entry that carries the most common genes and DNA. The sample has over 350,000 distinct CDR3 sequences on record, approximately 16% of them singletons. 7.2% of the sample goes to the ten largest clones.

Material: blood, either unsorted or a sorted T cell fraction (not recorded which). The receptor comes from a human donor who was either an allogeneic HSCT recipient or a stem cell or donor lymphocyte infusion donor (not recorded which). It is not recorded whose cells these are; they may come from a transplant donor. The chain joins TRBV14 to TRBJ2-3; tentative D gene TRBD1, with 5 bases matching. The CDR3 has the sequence CASSPRVGDTQYF. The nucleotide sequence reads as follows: TGTGCCAGCAGCCCCAGGGTTGGAGATACGCAGTATTTT. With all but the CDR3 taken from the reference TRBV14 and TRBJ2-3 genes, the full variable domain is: EAGVTQFPSHSVIEKGQTVTLRCDPISGHDNLYWYRRVMGKEIKFLLHFVKESKQDESGMPNNRFLAERTGGTYSTLKVQPAELEDSGVYFCASSPRVGDTQYFGPGTRLTVL.